The entry below gives a single T cell receptor (beta chain) sequence along with its context. What it binds is not known. Repertoires were generated with immunoSEQ multiplex PCR, while TCRdb's copy carries only in-frame clones and drops some. The data show 300,000 to 400,000 clones, about nine tenths seen once. These data originate in a study of cytomegalovirus exposure and HLA in healthy donors. Germline loops: CDR1 MDHEN, CDR2 SYDVKM. CDR3 length equals 13 residues. Trimming shortened V by 5 bases and J by 9 bases, and 14 bases separated the two germline ends. General study findings and limits: Researchers counted roughly 150 TCR beta chains as cytomegalovirus-associated.

The receptor's source is a woman younger than 35 in good health and CMV-seronegative. The chain joins TRBV28 to TRBJ1-5; D unclear. Sequences were obtained from PBMCs. The CDR3 sequence: CASSETQVGPQHF. CDR3 DNA: TGTGCCAGCAGTGAGACCCAGGTAGGGCCCCAGCATTTT.